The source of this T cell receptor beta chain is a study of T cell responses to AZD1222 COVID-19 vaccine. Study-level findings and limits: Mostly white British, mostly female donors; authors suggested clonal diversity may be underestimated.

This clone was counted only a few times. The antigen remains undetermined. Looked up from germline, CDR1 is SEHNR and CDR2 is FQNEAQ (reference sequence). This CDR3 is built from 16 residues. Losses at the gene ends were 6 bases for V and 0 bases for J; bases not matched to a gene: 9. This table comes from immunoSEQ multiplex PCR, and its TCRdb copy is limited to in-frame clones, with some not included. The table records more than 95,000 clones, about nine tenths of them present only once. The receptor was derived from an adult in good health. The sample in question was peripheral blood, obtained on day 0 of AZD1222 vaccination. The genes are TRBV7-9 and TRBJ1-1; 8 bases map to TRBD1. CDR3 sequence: CASRTRDRNMNTEAFF. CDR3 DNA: TGTGCCAGCAGGACAAGGGACAGGAATATGAACACTGAAGCTTTCTTT.